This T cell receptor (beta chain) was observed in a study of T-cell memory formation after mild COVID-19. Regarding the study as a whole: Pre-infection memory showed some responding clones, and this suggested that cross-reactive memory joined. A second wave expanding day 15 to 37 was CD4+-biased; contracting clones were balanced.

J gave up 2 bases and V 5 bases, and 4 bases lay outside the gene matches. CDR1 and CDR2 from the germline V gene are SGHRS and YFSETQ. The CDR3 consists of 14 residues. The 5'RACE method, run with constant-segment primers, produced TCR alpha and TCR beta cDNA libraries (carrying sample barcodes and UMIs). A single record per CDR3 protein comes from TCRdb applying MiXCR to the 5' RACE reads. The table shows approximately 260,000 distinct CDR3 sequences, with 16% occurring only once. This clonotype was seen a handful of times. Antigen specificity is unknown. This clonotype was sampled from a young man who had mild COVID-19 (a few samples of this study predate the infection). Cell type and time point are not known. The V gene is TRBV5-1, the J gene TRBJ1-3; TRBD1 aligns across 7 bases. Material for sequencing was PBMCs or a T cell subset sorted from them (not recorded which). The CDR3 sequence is CASSSDRAGNTIYF. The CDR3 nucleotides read TGCGCCAGCAGTTCTGACAGGGCTGGAAACACCATATATTTT.